This T cell receptor (beta chain) was identified during a study of shared clonotypes between healthy human individuals. Study background: Contributing individuals were a couple of females and three males aged 18 to 49.

This clone was found a few times. Looked up from germline, CDR1 is LNHNV and CDR2 is YYDKDF (reference sequence). The CDR3 consists of 15 residues. The V end was cut by 0 bases, the J end by 4 bases, with 10 bases between. The test was conducted at deep level. Once extracted for a subset, genomic DNA was divided evenly among several immunoSEQ plates. As handled by the study authors: Junction-only immunoSEQ data arrived without quality scores, meaning filtering differed. The repertoire was sequenced with immunoSEQ multiplex PCR; TCRdb's copy has only in-frame clones and lacks some. V, J and clone size are taken as reported in that table, and D and trimming were inferred from the DNA itself. The table records approximately 460,000 clones, 75% to 80% of them present only once.

This TCR came from a woman aged 40 to 50 in good health. Some clones in this sample may be carry-over from other donors' samples. Material for sequencing was PBMCs. The genes are TRBV15 and TRBJ1-5; D is undetermined. The CDR3 protein is CATSRDRAGNQPQHF. The CDR3 DNA reads as TGTGCCACCAGCAGAGATAGGGCTGGGAATCAGCCCCAGCATTTT.